The 22 T cell receptor beta chains below all came from one sample that was sequenced in a study of CXCR3-negative and CXCR3-positive naive CD8 T cells. It was by 5' RACE with UMI labels that the TRB cDNA libraries were prepared. TCRdb reprocessed the 5' RACE reads; each CDR3 protein has one entry and no DNA is given. The sample holds under 9,500 distinct CDR3 sequences. The specimen was naive CXCR3- CD8+ T cells from blood. Subset in this sample: CD45RO-CCR7+CD27+CD95- naive CD8+ T cells lacking CXCR3 (TNR3-). The source is a human donor in good health. Some clones in this sample may be carry-over from other donors' samples.

The CDR3 is CASSPCGGGPYEQYF. The chain has TRBV5-5 and TRBJ2-7. Germline V gene sequence: CDR1 SGHKS, CDR2 YYEKEE (reference sequence). This CDR3 has 15 amino acids.

This clonotype is medium-sized by frequency. CDR3 residues: CASSKDGTGYTNTGELFF. The J gene is TRBJ2-2, the V gene TRBV21-1; TCRdb's assignment of TRBD1 cannot be checked, as there is no DNA. TRBV21-1 is recorded as a pseudogene. This CDR3 has 18 amino acids.

Its frequency marks this clonotype as medium-sized. V gene TRBV6-5 combines with J gene TRBJ2-2; the TCRdb D gene call, TRBD1, has no DNA to confirm it. The CDR3 has 17 residues. Germline CDR1 MNHEY, CDR2 SVGAGI. The CDR3 reads CASNGGTWTGATGELFF.

The rearrangement links TRBV11-2 to TRBJ2-7; absent DNA, TCRdb's TRBD1 call cannot be checked. This CDR3 spans 16 amino acids. CDR1 and CDR2 (germline): SGHAT, FQNNGV. CDR3 protein: CASSLETAGLSYEQYF.

By frequency, this clonotype registers medium-sized. This chain links TRBV5-1 with TRBJ2-1; the D gene TCRdb calls, TRBD2, cannot be checked with no DNA. The germline gives CDR1 SGHRS, CDR2 YFSETQ. The CDR3 consists of 15 residues. CDR3 sequence reads: CASSLALAGNNEQFF.

Considering frequency, this clonotype is medium-sized. V usage is TRBV29-1 and J usage is TRBJ2-7; TCRdb gives TRBD1 as the D gene, but with no DNA this cannot be confirmed. From germline, CDR1 is SQVTM and CDR2 ANQGSEA. The CDR3 covers 12 residues. CDR3: CSVESALYEQYF.

The chain recombines TRBV2 with TRBJ1-1; with no DNA, the TCRdb D assignment of TRBD1 cannot be verified. The CDR3 is 15 residues long. CDR1 is SNHLY, CDR2 FYNNEI, per germline. The chain's CDR3 is CARFLTTGANTEAFF.

This chain joins TRBV28 and TRBJ2-7. The length of the CDR3 is 12 residues. Germline V gene lookup returns CDR1 MDHEN and CDR2 SYDVKM. CDR3 sequence reads: CASSGVSYEQYF.

The chain is built from TRBV20-1 and TRBJ1-2. The germline V gene has CDR1 DFQATT and CDR2 SNEGSKA (reference sequence). The CDR3 spans 14 residues. The CDR3 reads CSASGSQNLGGYTF.

This sequence joins TRBV6-5 and TRBJ2-5; TCRdb's D call, TRBD2, is unchecked because there is no DNA. There are 15 residues in the CDR3. Germline lookup yields CDR1 MNHEY and CDR2 SVGAGI. The CDR3 is CASSLSGGLQETQYF.

Frequency places this clonotype as medium-sized (0.01 to 0.1%). This chain joins TRBV29-1 and TRBJ2-2; the D gene TCRdb calls, TRBD2, cannot be checked with no DNA. Germline V gene sequence: CDR1 SQVTM, CDR2 ANQGSEA. This CDR3 region has 15 residues. The CDR3 is CSVPEGGAVTGELFF.

The V call is TRBV7-2, the J call TRBJ2-1; the TCRdb call, TRBD2, lacks DNA for checking. CDR1 SGHTA and CDR2 FQGNSA come from the germline V gene. The CDR3 is 16 amino acids. CDR3 residues: CASSFGLAGVFDEQFF.

The V and J genes are TRBV19 and TRBJ2-2. This CDR3 is built from 11 residues. Germline-derived CDR1 and CDR2 are LNHDA and SQIVND (reference sequence). CDR3 amino acids: CASSGPGELFF.

The chain links TRBV11-2 to TRBJ2-5. This CDR3 region has 14 residues. CDR1 is SGHAT and CDR2 is FQNNGV in the germline V gene. This CDR3 is CASSLEGYGETQYF.

By frequency, this clonotype registers medium-sized. The rearrangement uses TRBV6-5 and TRBJ2-1; lacking DNA, the TRBD2 call made by TCRdb goes unchecked. Germline V CDR1 and CDR2: MNHEY, SVGAGI. CDR3 size: 15 residues. The CDR3 here is CASRFGTSGYNEQFF.

This rearrangement joins TRBV10-3 to TRBJ1-1. CDR1 is ENHRY, CDR2 SYGVKD, per germline. The CDR3 runs to 15 residues. This chain's CDR3 is CAISESGTSNTEAFF.

CDR3 in amino acids: CASSSLDGNTIYF. This chain links TRBV9 with TRBJ1-3. The germline V gene encodes CDR1 SGDLS and CDR2 YYNGEE. The CDR3 loop spans 13 amino acids.

This clonotype is medium-sized by frequency. V is TRBV6-5 and J is TRBJ2-7; the D call of TRBD2 rests on TCRdb alone, since no DNA is present to check it. This CDR3 spans 14 amino acids. Germline lookup yields CDR1 MNHEY and CDR2 SVGAGI. This CDR3 reads CASSPGRGSYEQYF.

The chain joins TRBV10-1 to TRBJ2-1; TCRdb outputs TRBD2, but without DNA this stays unchecked. This CDR3 comprises 16 residues. The germline gives CDR1 WNHNN, CDR2 SYGVQD (reference sequence). The CDR3 sequence is CASNYEPGHSNNEQFF.

The chain's CDR3 is CASGSTNEKLFF. The V call is TRBV7-9, the J call TRBJ1-4. The length of the CDR3 is 12 residues. The V gene's germline CDR1 is SEHNR and CDR2 FQNEAQ (reference sequence). The variable domain in full, completed from reference TRBV7-9 and TRBJ1-4, reads DTGVSQNPRHKITKRGQNVTFRCDPISEHNRLYWYRQTLGQGPEFLTYFQNEAQLEKSRLLSDRFSAERPKGSFSTLEIQRTEQGDSAMYLCASGSTNEKLFFGSGTQLSVL.

This clonotype is classed as medium-sized by frequency. The genes are TRBV29-1 and TRBJ2-7; the TCRdb D gene call, TRBD2, has no DNA to confirm it. Germline V gene sequence: CDR1 SQVTM, CDR2 ANQGSEA. The CDR3 contains 14 residues. CDR3 in amino acids: CSVDSPGDSYEQYF.

The chain recombines TRBV23-1 with TRBJ1-5; TCRdb names TRBD1, which stays unverified in the absence of DNA. TRBV23-1 is an ORF for which the function is uncertain. The CDR3 runs 16 residues. CDR3 in amino acids: CASSGTEVASNQPQHF.